The 20 T cell receptor beta chains below all came from one sample that was sequenced in a study of regulatory T cells in long-lasting Graves disease. For TCR beta, libraries came from iRepertoire HTBI primers and Arm-PCR of CDR3 regions. TCRdb ran MiXCR on the multiplex PCR reads and lists one entry per CDR3 protein. The profile shows roughly 520,000 distinct CDR3 sequences, about 12% of them singletons. Documented time point: newly diagnosed GD, antithyroid drugs for less than 3 months. Extracted PBMC RNA gave rise to the TCR library. The data were also submitted as part of a second study, on T cells in Graves' hyperthyroidism and ophthalmopathy.

Specimen: peripheral blood mononuclear cells (PBMCs), collected at new diagnosis, from a patient treated with antithyroid drugs. The receptors were sampled from a woman in her 30s with Graves disease.

This clonotype appeared many times. The rearrangement joins TRBV6-1 to TRBJ2-2; a weak D match, TRBD2 (6 bases). Trimming removed 7 bases at V and 5 bases at J, with 23 bases between. In germline, CDR1 is MNHNS, CDR2 SASEGT. CDR3 length: 17 amino acids. The CDR3 protein is CASTPRGNGRITGELFF. As DNA, the CDR3 is TGTGCCAGCACCCCCCGAGGGAACGGGAGAATTACCGGGGAGCTGTTTTTT.

The chain combines TRBV15 with TRBJ1-1; D possibly corresponds to TRBD1 (5 bases). The CDR3 has 15 amino acids. Germline values: CDR1 LNHNV, CDR2 YYDKDF (reference sequence). The ends were cut back, 6 bases at V and 4 bases at J, with 18 bases in the middle. The CDR3 sequence is CATRGTVGLGTEAFF. CDR3 nucleotide sequence: TGTGCCACCAGGGGGACTGTCGGTCTGGGCACTGAAGCTTTCTTT.

There are many counts of this clonotype. This chain joins TRBV7-3 and TRBJ2-5; 7 bases match TRBD1. Germline CDR1 SGHTA, CDR2 FQGTGA. CDR3 length: 12 residues. V was pared by 8 bases and J by 10 bases, with 10 bases of the junction left unmatched. The CDR3 nucleotides are TGTGCCAGCGGAGACCCAGGGGGACGCCAGTACTTC. It yields the protein CASGDPGGRQYF.

This clonotype showed up many times. The chain uses TRBV7-9 and TRBJ1-1; the D is unclear. CDR3 length: 15 residues. Per the germline V gene, CDR1 is SEHNR and CDR2 is FQNEAQ (reference sequence). V was cut by 2 bases and J by 0 bases, with 10 bases left in between. CDR3 bases: TGTGCCAGCAGCTTATTAGGGAGTGTGAACACTGAAGCTTTCTTT. This codes for CASSLLGSVNTEAFF.

This clonotype appeared a few times. The chain links TRBV6-5 to TRBJ2-3; 7 nucleotides line up with TRBD1. J gave up 3 bases and V 0 bases, and 9 bases lay outside the gene matches. In germline, CDR1 is MNHEY, CDR2 SVGAGI. This CDR3 contains 17 residues. The CDR3: CASSYSWVGGSTDTQYF. The DNA of the CDR3 is TGTGCCAGCAGTTACTCGTGGGTAGGGGGCTCGACAGATACGCAGTATTTT.

V gene TRBV4-3 combines with J gene TRBJ1-4; D is unresolved. Germline CDR1 LGHNA, CDR2 YSLEER. The CDR3 has 15 amino acids. Trimming shortened V by 0 bases and J by 7 bases, and 12 bases separated the two germline ends. CDR3: CASSQDLRVFEKLFF. The DNA for the CDR3 is TGCGCCAGCAGCCAAGATCTCCGGGTATTTGAAAAACTGTTTTTT.

This clonotype showed up many times. The V call is TRBV20-1, the J call TRBJ2-1, with 9 nucleotides matching TRBD1. V shed 4 bases and J 6 bases; nucleotides not matched to a gene: 1. The CDR3 totals 12 residues. The V gene's germline CDR1 is DFQATT and CDR2 SNEGSKA (reference sequence). The CDR3 loop is CSAKGQGNEQFF. CDR3 coding DNA: TGCAGTGCTAAGGGACAGGGCAATGAGCAGTTCTTC.

This clonotype has just a few counts. The V call is TRBV7-2, the J call TRBJ1-1; D unclear. The CDR3 has 16 amino acids. Germline V lookup: CDR1 SGHTA, CDR2 FQGNSA. V was trimmed by 2 bases and J by 3 bases, leaving 16 bases between them. In DNA form, the CDR3 reads TGTGCCAGCAGCTTACTGTGGAACGACTTGCACACTGAAGCTTTCTTT. Translated, it gives CASSLLWNDLHTEAFF.

This clonotype was counted ten times or more. The V gene is TRBV7-2, the J gene TRBJ2-3; TRBD2 aligns across 10 bases. Germline values: CDR1 SGHTA, CDR2 FQGNSA. The CDR3 covers 15 residues. V trimming: 5 bases; J trimming: 4 bases; junction bases outside the gene matches: 6. CDR3 sequence: CASSGTSGIADTQYF. DNA for the CDR3: TGTGCCAGCAGCGGAACTAGCGGGATAGCAGATACGCAGTATTTT.

At least ten counts were recorded for this clonotype. The V and J genes are TRBV30 and TRBJ1-1; the D gene is possibly TRBD1 (5 bases). Trimming removed 4 bases at V and 0 bases at J, with 12 bases between. This CDR3 spans 14 amino acids. The germline gives CDR1 GTSNPN, CDR2 SVGIG (reference sequence). CDR3 region: CAWILRGMNTEAFF. In DNA, the CDR3 is TGTGCCTGGATCCTAAGGGGCATGAACACTGAAGCTTTCTTT.

This clonotype was observed many times. The chain couples TRBV6-2 or TRBV6-3 to TRBJ2-1, with 7 nucleotides matching TRBD2. V lost 4 bases to trimming and J lost 15 bases; unmatched junction nucleotides: 12. The CDR3 length is 13 residues. Per the germline V gene, CDR1 is MNHEY and CDR2 is SVGEGT. Here the CDR3 reads CASSSGGFREGFF. CDR3 sequence (DNA): TGTGCCAGCAGTTCGGGGGGATTCAGGGAGGGGTTCTTC.

This clonotype was detected ten times or more. The chain joins TRBV2 to TRBJ2-6; D gene uncertain. The CDR3 is 15 residues long. Germline V gene sequence: CDR1 SNHLY, CDR2 FYNNEI. V was pared by 2 bases and J by 8 bases, with 13 bases between. CDR3 bases: TGTGCCAGCAGTGAATTTCTTTCCCGGACCAACGTCCTGACTTTC. Protein sequence: CASSEFLSRTNVLTF.

The sample holds many counts of this clonotype. The chain uses TRBV7-8 and TRBJ1-6, with 8 bases fitting TRBD1. The length of the CDR3 is 15 residues. Germline V gives CDR1 SGHVS, CDR2 FQNEAQ. Unmatched junction bases numbered 7, after V lost 1 base and J lost 11 bases. DNA of the CDR3: TGTGCCAGCAGCTTAGTGGGGACAGGTGATCCACCCCTCCACTTT. Encoded protein: CASSLVGTGDPPLHF. Variable domain in full (rest from reference TRBV7-8 and TRBJ1-6): GAGVSQSPRYKVAKRGQDVALRCDPISGHVSLFWYQQALGQGPEFLTYFQNEAQLDKSGLPSDRFFAERPEGSVSTLKIQRTQQEDSAVYLCASSLVGTGDPPLHFGNGTRLTVT.

This clonotype was recorded at least ten times. V gene TRBV11-2 combines with J gene TRBJ2-2; 13 positions match TRBD2. CDR3 size: 15 residues. The germline V gene has CDR1 SGHAT and CDR2 FQNNGV. The V gene end was trimmed by 4 bases and the J gene end by 7 bases; junction bases not matched to a gene: 3. CDR3 sequence reads: CASSWTSGRFGELFF. The CDR3 bases are TGTGCCAGCAGCTGGACTAGCGGGAGATTCGGGGAGCTGTTTTTT.

This clonotype was detected ten times or more. The chain carries TRBV10-3 and TRBJ2-5; no reliable D call. The ends were cut back, 9 bases at V and 3 bases at J, with 14 bases in the middle. Germline V CDR1 and CDR2: ENHRY, SYGVKD. The length of the CDR3 is 13 residues. The CDR3 DNA is TGTGCCATAAAGATCAGTGGCGAAGAGACCCAGTACTTC. Protein: CAIKISGEETQYF.

This clonotype was observed at least ten times. The chain couples TRBV19 to TRBJ1-6; possible D gene TRBD1, 6 bases. The germline gives CDR1 LNHDA, CDR2 SQIVND (reference sequence). The V end was cut by 3 bases, the J end by 7 bases, with 22 bases between. This CDR3 comprises 18 residues. The CDR3: CASSISGQKAGRNSPLHF. The DNA of the CDR3 is TGTGCCAGTAGTATCAGCGGACAGAAGGCGGGGCGGAATTCACCCCTCCACTTT.

This clonotype was counted many times. The V call is TRBV13, the J call TRBJ1-5, with D possibly TRBD1 on 5 matching bases. Germline V CDR1 and CDR2: PRHDT, FYEKMQ (reference sequence). CDR3 length: 13 residues. Trimming pared 3 bases from V and 5 bases from J, leaving 8 bases between. The CDR3 DNA reads TGTGCCAGCAGCTTGGGACCCCATCAGCCCCAGCATTTT. It specifies CASSLGPHQPQHF.

The table lists this clonotype with many counts. Germline is not matched at one junction end, which may reflect a read error. This chain links TRBV7-3 with TRBJ1-6; D possibly corresponds to TRBD1 (5 bases). The CDR3 is 16 residues long. Germline V lookup: CDR1 SGHTA, CDR2 FQGTGA. CDR3 DNA sequence: TGTGCCAGCAGCCTAGGGACGGGGACGTTGAATTCACCACTCCACTTT. Translating it yields CASSLGTGTLNSPLHF.

This clonotype was counted ten times or more. The V gene is TRBV6-2 or TRBV6-3, the J gene TRBJ2-3, with 10 bases fitting TRBD1. The CDR3 runs 14 residues. Trimming took 5 bases from V and 7 from J; bases not matched to a gene: 6. Per germline, CDR1 MNHEY and CDR2 SVGEGT. This chain's CDR3 is CASSRTGGLHTQYF. The CDR3, as DNA: TGTGCCAGCAGTCGGACAGGGGGACTACATACGCAGTATTTT.

Details on this clonotype: One junction end disagrees with the germline gene, perhaps due to a read error. The chain recombines TRBV7-2 with TRBJ2-7, with unresolved D. Germline values: CDR1 SGHTA, CDR2 FQGNSA. This CDR3 spans 8 amino acids. The CDR3 is CASSQLGW. The DNA of the CDR3 is TGTGCCAGCAGCCAACTTGGATGG.